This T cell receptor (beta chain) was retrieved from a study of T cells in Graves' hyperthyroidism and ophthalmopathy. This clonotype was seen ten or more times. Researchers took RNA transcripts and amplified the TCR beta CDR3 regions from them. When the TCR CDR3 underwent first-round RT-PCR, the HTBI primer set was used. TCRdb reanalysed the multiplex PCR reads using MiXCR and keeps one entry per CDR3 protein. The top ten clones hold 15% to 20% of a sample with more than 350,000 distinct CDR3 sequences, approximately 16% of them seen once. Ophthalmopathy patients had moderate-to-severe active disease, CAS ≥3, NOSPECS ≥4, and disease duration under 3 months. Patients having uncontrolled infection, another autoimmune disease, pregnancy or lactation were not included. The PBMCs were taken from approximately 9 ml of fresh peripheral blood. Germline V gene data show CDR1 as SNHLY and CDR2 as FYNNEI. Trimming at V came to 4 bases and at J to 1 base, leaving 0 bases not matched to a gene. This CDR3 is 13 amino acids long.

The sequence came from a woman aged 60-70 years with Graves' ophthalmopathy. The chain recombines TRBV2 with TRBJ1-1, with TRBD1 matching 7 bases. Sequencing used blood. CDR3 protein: CASSGQGNTEAFF. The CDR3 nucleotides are TGTGCCAGCAGTGGACAGGGGAACACTGAAGCTTTCTTT. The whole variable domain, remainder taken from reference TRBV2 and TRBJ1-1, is EPEVTQTPSHQVTQMGQEVILRCVPISNHLYFYWYRQILGQKVEFLVSFYNNEISEKSEIFDDQFSVERPDGSNFTLKIRSTKLEDSAMYFCASSGQGNTEAFFGQGTRLTVV.